These 27 T cell receptor beta chains were sequenced from one sample in a study of a mutant IDH1 vaccine in newly diagnosed glioma. Sample time point: week 5, during vaccination. Every vaccine dose comprised 300 ug of mutant IDH1 20-mer peptide plus topical imiquimod. No antigen has been assigned to these receptors. This table comes from immunoSEQ multiplex PCR, and its TCRdb copy is limited to in-frame clones, with some not included. This table has 30,000 to 45,000 clones, approximately 89% appearing once. This material consisted of PBMCs, taken from a glioma patient whose treatment included an IDH1 peptide vaccine. All receptors come from a man aged 45-65 years with glioma.

This sequence joins TRBV11-2 and TRBJ1-1; a possible D gene is TRBD1 (5 bases). V dropped 3 bases and J dropped 5 bases, with 7 bases sitting between them. The germline V gene encodes CDR1 SGHAT and CDR2 FQNNGV. The length of the CDR3 is 12 residues. CDR3 sequence: CASSLGVTEAFF. As DNA, the CDR3 is TGTGCCAGCAGCTTGGGGGTAACTGAAGCTTTCTTT.

This clone is a singleton in its sample. The rearrangement links TRBV5-4 to TRBJ1-5; TRBD1 agrees at 7 bases. CDR1 is SGHNT, CDR2 YYREEE, per germline (reference sequence). There are 13 residues in the CDR3. Germline trimming cut 4 bases from V and 7 bases from J; bases unmatched to any gene: 5. CDR3 protein: CASSPGTEQPQHF. The CDR3 bases are TGTGCCAGCAGCCCCGGGACAGAGCAGCCCCAGCATTTT.

The chain uses TRBV7-2 and TRBJ2-7; 7 positions agree with TRBD2. CDR3 size: 12 residues. Germline values: CDR1 SGHTA, CDR2 FQGNSA. J was trimmed by 7 bases and V by 4 bases; bases with no gene match: 4. The CDR3 protein is CASSSWGGEQYF. CDR3 bases: TGTGCCAGCAGCTCCTGGGGAGGGGAGCAGTACTTC. The variable domain in full, with the rest retrieved from reference TRBV7-2 and TRBJ2-7, is GAGVSQSPSNKVTEKGKDVELRCDPISGHTALYWYRQSLGQGLEFLIYFQGNSAPDKSGLPSDRFSAERTGGSVSTLTIQRTQQEDSAVYLCASSSWGGEQYFGPGTRLTVT.

The chain recombines TRBV21-1 with TRBJ2-7; the DNA was not compared with TRBD2, the D call given in the table. TRBV21-1 constitutes a pseudogene. This CDR3 contains 14 residues. CDR3 sequence (DNA): TGTGCCAGCAGCAGCCGAGGCTCTTTCTACGAGCAGTACTTC. Amino acids: CASSSRGSFYEQYF.

The chain's CDR3 is CASSLAASEDTQYF. The DNA for the CDR3 is TGTGCCAGCAGCTTAGCGGCTAGCGAAGATACGCAGTATTTT. The chain is built from TRBV7-8 and TRBJ2-3, with a weak D call TRBD2 (6 bases). The germline V and J ends were trimmed by 0 bases and 5 bases, with 9 bases remaining between them. The CDR3 extends over 14 amino acids. Germline CDR1 is SGHVS and CDR2 is FQNEAQ.

V gene TRBV5-6 combines with J gene TRBJ1-3; D ambiguous. The germline gives CDR1 SGHDT, CDR2 YYEEEE. V lost 2 bases and J lost 0, with 12 bases in between. The CDR3 is 16 residues long. CDR3 in amino acids: CASSLITTASGNTIYF. The CDR3 nucleotides read TGTGCCAGCAGCTTAATCACTACAGCCTCTGGAAACACCATATATTTT.

The genes are TRBV27 and TRBJ2-7; D perhaps matches TRBD1 (6 bases). Trimming left V 6 bases short and J 7 bases short, with 25 bases between. Germline CDR1 MNHEY, CDR2 SMNVEV (reference sequence). The CDR3 contains 16 residues. CDR3 DNA sequence: TGTGCCAGCAGCACCCCTGGGACAACCTTCGCCCCAGAGCAGTACTTC. Protein product: CASSTPGTTFAPEQYF.

The chain carries TRBV4-2 and TRBJ2-1; the match to TRBD2 covers 8 bases. From germline, CDR1 is LGHNA and CDR2 YNFKEQ. J was trimmed by 6 bases and V by 1 base; bases with no gene match: 5. The CDR3 is 15 residues long. CDR3: CASSQGEREINEQFF. DNA for the CDR3: TGTGCCAGCAGCCAAGGCGAGCGGGAGATCAATGAGCAGTTCTTC.

The rearrangement links TRBV27 to TRBJ1-1, with D tentatively TRBD1 (6 bases). The CDR3 has 14 residues. Per germline, CDR1 MNHEY and CDR2 SMNVEV (reference sequence). Trimming removed 11 bases from V and 2 bases from J, with 18 bases in between. CDR3 nucleotide sequence: TGTGCCTCGCGCAGGGGAAAACTTAACACTGAAGCTTTCTTT. Translated, it gives CASRRGKLNTEAFF.

V gene TRBV6-4 combines with J gene TRBJ2-1; 9 bases align to TRBD1. V lost 4 bases to trimming and J lost 7 bases; unmatched junction nucleotides: 5. Germline V gives CDR1 MRHNA, CDR2 SNTAGT. CDR3 length: 14 residues. For the CDR3, the DNA is TGTGCCAGCAGTGCTCGACAGGGGGGGAATGAGCAGTTCTTC. The encoded protein is CASSARQGGNEQFF.

The CDR3 region has the DNA TGTGCCAGCTCTACAGGGGTTAGTCAAGAGACCCAGTACTTC. Protein product: CASSTGVSQETQYF. The chain couples TRBV5-4 to TRBJ2-5, with 7 nucleotides matching TRBD1. The CDR3 sequence is 14 residues long. With V trimmed by 7 bases and J by 2 bases, 8 bases remained unmatched. Per germline, CDR1 SGHNT and CDR2 YYREEE (reference sequence).

DNA of the CDR3: TGTGCCAGCAGCTTAAAGTTGTCAGGGGGAAATGAGCAGTTCTTC. It encodes CASSLKLSGGNEQFF. V and J are TRBV5-4 and TRBJ2-1; 7 bases line up with TRBD1. This CDR3 contains 15 residues. Germline V gene sequence: CDR1 SGHNT, CDR2 YYREEE (reference sequence). V lost 2 bases and J lost 7; bases outside the gene matches: 9.

The rearrangement joins TRBV9 to TRBJ2-7; 9 bases match TRBD1. Germline CDR1 SGDLS, CDR2 YYNGEE. V shed 4 bases and J 4 bases; nucleotides not matched to a gene: 9. The CDR3 totals 15 residues. The CDR3: CASSSNRGLGYEQYF. As DNA, the CDR3 is TGTGCCAGCAGCTCCAACAGGGGGCTTGGGTACGAGCAGTACTTC.

The rearrangement links TRBV2 to TRBJ2-3; 9 positions agree with TRBD2. Germline V gene sequence: CDR1 SNHLY, CDR2 FYNNEI. CDR3 size: 15 residues. The V and J ends lost 6 bases and 3 bases, in that order; junction bases with no gene match: 7. CDR3 residues: CASRRSGRLTDTQYF. The CDR3 nucleotides are TGTGCCAGCAGGCGGAGCGGGAGGTTGACAGATACGCAGTATTTT.

V usage is TRBV7-9 and J usage is TRBJ1-6; D is undetermined. Per germline, CDR1 SEHNR and CDR2 FQNEAQ (reference sequence). CDR3 length: 13 residues. V lost 1 base and J lost 6, with 4 bases in between. The CDR3 DNA sequence: TGTGCCAGCAGCTTAGGTGTTAATTCACCCCTCCACTTT. Its protein product is CASSLGVNSPLHF.

Sample share makes this clone medium-sized (0.01 to 0.1%). The chain recombines TRBV19 with TRBJ1-1; D is unresolved. Trimming pared 4 bases from V and 0 bases from J, leaving 9 bases between. CDR3 length: 14 amino acids. Germline CDR1 is LNHDA and CDR2 is SQIVND (reference sequence). CDR3 DNA: TGTGCCAGTAGTAAGACTGCCATGAACACTGAAGCTTTCTTT. This gives the protein CASSKTAMNTEAFF.

In its sample, this clone was seen once. The V and J genes are TRBV27 and TRBJ1-1, with D hard to call. Trimming pared 5 bases from V and 5 bases from J, leaving 12 bases between. The germline CDR1 and CDR2 sequences are MNHEY and SMNVEV (reference sequence). The CDR3 spans 13 residues. The CDR3 is CASSTEAVTEAFF. Here the CDR3 DNA reads TGTGCCAGCAGTACTGAGGCGGTAACTGAAGCTTTCTTT.

The rearrangement links TRBV30 to TRBJ2-7; 7 nucleotides match TRBD1. The ends lost 0 bases at V and 3 bases at J; junction bases unmatched: 14. Germline CDR1 is GTSNPN and CDR2 is SVGIG (reference sequence). The CDR3 is made up of 17 amino acids. CDR3 sequence reads: CAWSVDRPRGMVYEQYF. The CDR3 nucleotides read TGTGCCTGGAGTGTAGACCGCCCCAGGGGGATGGTCTACGAGCAGTACTTC.

The V call is TRBV9, the J call TRBJ2-2; no clear D. V was clipped by 0 bases and J by 5 bases, with 5 bases between them. The CDR3 is 13 amino acids. Germline-derived CDR1 and CDR2 are SGDLS and YYNGEE. CDR3 bases: TGTGCCAGCAGCGTAGAATATACCGGGGAGCTGTTTTTT. This translates into CASSVEYTGELFF.

This chain uses TRBV5-4 with TRBJ1-1, with unresolved D. CDR1 and CDR2 (germline): SGHNT, YYREEE (reference sequence). With 6 bases removed from V and 1 base from J, the gap between germline ends came to 13 bases. The CDR3 has 14 amino acids. DNA of the CDR3: TGTGCCAGCACCTCGCGGAAGGAGAACACTGAAGCTTTCTTT. Protein sequence: CASTSRKENTEAFF.

CDR3 sequence reads: CASSLENTIYF. The CDR3 region has the DNA TGTGCCAGCAGCTTGGAAAACACCATATATTTT. This sequence joins TRBV5-6 and TRBJ1-3, with no clear D. V was pared by 0 bases and J by 6 bases, with 1 base between. The CDR3 consists of 11 residues. Germline V CDR1 and CDR2: SGHDT, YYEEEE.

The J gene is TRBJ1-4, the V gene TRBV2; a possible D gene is TRBD1 (5 bases). V lost 6 bases to trimming and J lost 4 bases, with 9 bases between them. From germline, CDR1 is SNHLY and CDR2 FYNNEI. The CDR3 covers 13 residues. CDR3 bases: TGTGCCAGCAGGGGACGGAGTAATGAAAAACTGTTTTTT. This encodes CASRGRSNEKLFF.

V usage is TRBV7-9 and J usage is TRBJ2-1; TRBD1 matches at 8 bases. The V and J ends lost 6 bases and 6 bases, in that order; junction bases with no gene match: 7. From germline, CDR1 is SEHNR and CDR2 FQNEAQ (reference sequence). The length of the CDR3 is 14 residues. CDR3 region: CASSRQGSGNEQFF. Here the CDR3 DNA reads TGTGCCAGCAGTCGACAGGGGTCCGGCAATGAGCAGTTCTTC.

The CDR3 region has the DNA TGTGCCAGCAGCTTCGGGGGGCGCGGGGAGACCCAGTACTTC. This sequence encodes CASSFGGRGETQYF. V gene TRBV5-4 combines with J gene TRBJ2-5; D may be TRBD2 (7 bases). Germline lookup yields CDR1 SGHNT and CDR2 YYREEE (reference sequence). V dropped 2 bases and J dropped 5 bases, with 13 bases sitting between them. This CDR3 has 14 residues.

The rearrangement joins TRBV5-1 to TRBJ1-2; D gene ambiguous. Trimming shortened V by 3 bases and J by 2 bases, and 8 bases separated the two germline ends. Germline V lookup: CDR1 SGHRS, CDR2 YFSETQ. This CDR3 has 13 residues. CDR3 residues: CASSSTENYGYTF. The CDR3 coding sequence is TGCGCCAGCAGCTCCACAGAAAACTATGGCTACACCTTC.

The V call is TRBV28, the J call TRBJ2-3; no clear D. CDR1 and CDR2 from the germline V gene are MDHEN and SYDVKM. CDR3 size: 15 residues. The germline V and J ends were trimmed by 2 bases and 0 bases, with 9 bases remaining between them. The CDR3 region is CASSLLDSSTDTQYF. The CDR3 DNA follows: TGTGCCAGCAGTTTACTGGATTCTAGCACAGATACGCAGTATTTT. Drawing the rest from reference TRBV28 and TRBJ2-3, the complete variable domain is DVKVTQSSRYLVKRTGEKVFLECVQDMDHENMFWYRQDPGLGLRLIYFSYDVKMKEKGDIPEGYSVSREKKERFSLILESASTNQTSMYLCASSLLDSSTDTQYFGPGTRLTVL.

The chain is built from TRBV7-9 and TRBJ1-4; weak D call: TRBD1 (5 bases). The ends were cut back, 2 bases at V and 7 bases at J, with 8 bases in the middle. The CDR3 spans 13 residues. Germline V gene lookup returns CDR1 SEHNR and CDR2 FQNEAQ (reference sequence). The CDR3 here is CASSLTGREKLFF. In DNA, the CDR3 is TGTGCCAGCAGCTTAACAGGACGTGAAAAACTGTTTTTT.